This T cell receptor beta chain was profiled in a study of cytomegalovirus exposure and HLA in healthy donors. The CDR3 sequence is 15 residues long. Germline CDR1 is LNHDA and CDR2 is SQIVND (reference sequence). V was trimmed by 6 bases and J by 7 bases, leaving 16 bases between them. Findings of the study overall: Researchers catalogued over 150 TCR beta chains as cytomegalovirus-associated. Subsequent analysis showed first-cohort TCR clusters tending to co-occur in 120 validation repertoires.

Concerning this clone: Its matching antigen is unknown.

This table comes from immunoSEQ multiplex PCR, and its TCRdb copy is limited to in-frame clones, with some not included. The sample records 200,000 to 250,000 clones, 83% being singletons. V is TRBV19 and J is TRBJ1-6; perhaps TRBD1 as D (6 bases). This receptor was identified in a woman aged 18-30 years in good health and CMV-seronegative. The sample was PBMCs. CDR3: CASSRLGGQNSPLHF. The CDR3 region has the DNA TGTGCCAGTAGCAGGCTCGGGGGACAAAATTCACCCCTCCACTTT. Drawing the rest from reference TRBV19 and TRBJ1-6, the complete variable domain is DGGITQSPKYLFRKEGQNVTLSCEQNLNHDAMYWYRQDPGQGLRLIYYSQIVNDFQKGDIAEGYSVSREKKESFPLTVTSAQKNPTAFYLCASSRLGGQNSPLHFGNGTRLTVT.